This entry lists 30 T cell receptor beta chains sequenced from one sample in a study of beta chain features in type 1 diabetes. Isolated RNA was reverse transcribed in full, so expressed TCRB transcripts were sequenced. Method: immunoSEQ multiplex PCR; TCRdb's copy keeps in-frame clones and lacks some. The profile shows 900,000 or so clones, 15% to 20% of them singletons. Sequencing used naive CD4+ T cells from blood. These TCRs come from a woman younger than 30 in good health.

The table lists this clone with a few counts. The J gene is TRBJ2-3, the V gene TRBV7-2, with D unclear. Germline V gives CDR1 SGHTA, CDR2 FQGNSA. The CDR3 has 17 residues. With 5 bases removed from V and 1 base from J, the gap between germline ends came to 19 bases. The CDR3 sequence is CASSPYAASRGTDTQYF. The CDR3 DNA reads TGTGCCAGCAGCCCCTATGCCGCCTCACGAGGCACAGATACGCAGTATTTT.

This clone was found a few times. Other nucleotide sequences in the sample specify the same CDR3. The rearrangement uses TRBV7-2 and TRBJ1-5, with no clear D. V lost 1 base, J lost 5 bases, and 6 bases lay in between. The V gene's germline CDR1 is SGHTA and CDR2 FQGNSA. The CDR3 sequence is 13 residues long. CDR3 sequence: CASSLVGDQPQHF. CDR3 DNA: TGTGCCAGCAGCTTAGTCGGGGATCAGCCCCAGCATTTT.

This clone came up a few times. The genes are TRBV5-1 and TRBJ2-7, with D unclear. V was pared by 5 bases and J by 2 bases, with 20 bases between. The V gene's germline CDR1 is SGHRS and CDR2 YFSETQ. The CDR3 covers 16 residues. The DNA of the CDR3 is TGCGCCAGCAGAGAACTTTCCCAAATGCCCCCCTACGAGCAGTACTTC. Its translation: CASRELSQMPPYEQYF.

The genes are TRBV29-1 and TRBJ2-2; the D is unclear. The germline V and J ends were trimmed by 7 bases and 4 bases, with 16 bases remaining between them. The CDR3 covers 14 residues. Germline V lookup: CDR1 SQVTM, CDR2 ANQGSEA. Here the CDR3 DNA reads TGCAGCGGTGCTCGTTCCCCGGGCACCGGGGAGCTGTTTTTT. Protein product: CSGARSPGTGELFF.

The rearrangement joins TRBV4-2 to TRBJ2-2; D gene ambiguous. Germline V lookup: CDR1 LGHNA, CDR2 YNFKEQ. The CDR3 is 13 residues long. V lost 1 base and J 8 bases, leaving 8 bases between the germline ends. CDR3 protein: CASSQVGGGELFF. The CDR3 DNA follows: TGTGCCAGCAGCCAAGTAGGTGGTGGGGAGCTGTTTTTT.

The V call is TRBV29-1, the J call TRBJ1-5; the D gene is possibly TRBD1 (5 bases). Trimming removed 5 bases at V and 7 bases at J, with 15 bases between. Germline V gene lookup returns CDR1 SQVTM and CDR2 ANQGSEA. CDR3 length: 13 residues. This CDR3 reads CSVLTGGKQPQHF. CDR3 DNA sequence: TGCAGCGTTCTTACCGGGGGGAAGCAGCCCCAGCATTTT.

This clone was detected only a few times. This chain uses TRBV5-1 with TRBJ2-1; 8 positions agree with TRBD1. CDR3 length: 18 residues. V dropped 6 bases and J dropped 4; count of bases not matched to a gene: 18. Per germline, CDR1 SGHRS and CDR2 YFSETQ. The CDR3 sequence is CASTRTGEGTGGYNEQFF. DNA for the CDR3: TGCGCCAGCACCAGGACAGGTGAAGGTACAGGGGGTTACAATGAGCAGTTCTTC.

This chain connects TRBV5-1 to TRBJ2-1, with a tentative D call TRBD2 (6 bases). CDR1 and CDR2 (germline): SGHRS, YFSETQ. Trimming stripped 5 bases from V and 6 bases from J, with 18 bases between. The CDR3 has 15 amino acids. CDR3: CASSLLAIEVNEQFF. The CDR3 region has the DNA TGCGCCAGCAGTCTGCTAGCGATTGAGGTCAATGAGCAGTTCTTC.

The chain recombines TRBV7-6 with TRBJ2-1; 13 bases match TRBD2. Germline loops: CDR1 SGHVS, CDR2 FNYEAQ. CDR3 length equals 15 residues. With V trimmed by 4 bases and J by 10 bases, 7 bases remained unmatched. CDR3 in DNA: TGTGCCAGCAGCTCACTAGCGGGAGGGTTCAGCGAGCAGTTCTTC. Its protein product is CASSSLAGGFSEQFF.

The chain uses TRBV18 and TRBJ1-2; D is perhaps TRBD1 (6 bases). The germline V gene has CDR1 KGHSH and CDR2 LQKENI. With 3 bases removed from V and 4 bases from J, the gap between germline ends came to 12 bases. The CDR3 length is 14 residues. CDR3 sequence (DNA): TGTGCCAGCTCACCGCGACAGGAAACCTATGGCTACACCTTC. Translation: CASSPRQETYGYTF.

The rearrangement joins TRBV7-2 to TRBJ1-6; D is uncertain. CDR3 length: 15 amino acids. Trimming took off 1 base at V and 10 bases at J, with 14 bases between the two ends. Per germline, CDR1 SGHTA and CDR2 FQGNSA. CDR3 sequence (DNA): TGTGCCAGCAGCTTAGTATACGGGAAAAGCTCACCCCTCCACTTT. This gives the protein CASSLVYGKSSPLHF.

This rearrangement joins TRBV9 to TRBJ2-7; the D is unclear. Germline loops: CDR1 SGDLS, CDR2 YYNGEE. The CDR3 length is 12 residues. V lost 0 bases and J lost 3, with 4 bases in between. CDR3 in amino acids: CASSVADYEQYF. In DNA, the CDR3 is TGTGCCAGCAGCGTAGCTGACTACGAGCAGTACTTC.

This rearrangement joins TRBV4-3 to TRBJ2-5; either TRBD1 or TRBD2 may fit D (5 bases each). CDR1 and CDR2 (germline): LGHNA, YSLEER. The CDR3 covers 17 residues. Trimming stripped 3 bases from V and 1 base from J, with 18 bases between. The CDR3: CASSQEPGRMAQETQYF. Here the CDR3 DNA reads TGCGCCAGCAGCCAGGAACCGGGACGGATGGCCCAAGAGACCCAGTACTTC.

The V gene is TRBV10-3, the J gene TRBJ2-5; 12 nucleotides agree with TRBD2. Germline assignment: CDR1 ENHRY and CDR2 SYGVKD. The CDR3 is made up of 15 amino acids. The junction had 7 bases not matched to a gene; V was cut back by 8 bases and J by 3 bases. CDR3 coding DNA: TGTGCCATCGCCCGACTAGCGGGAGTAGAAGAGACCCAGTACTTC. Its protein is CAIARLAGVEETQYF.

This clone was counted between two and nine times. V and J are TRBV7-2 and TRBJ1-5, with D uncertain. CDR1 SGHTA and CDR2 FQGNSA come from the germline V gene. Trimming removed 1 base at V and 8 bases at J, with 9 bases between. The CDR3 extends over 13 amino acids. The CDR3 bases are TGTGCCAGCAGCTTAGGGGGTAGGGAGCCCCAGCATTTT. Amino acids: CASSLGGREPQHF. Full variable domain (outside the CDR3, taken from reference TRBV7-2 and TRBJ1-5): GAGVSQSPSNKVTEKGKDVELRCDPISGHTALYWYRQSLGQGLEFLIYFQGNSAPDKSGLPSDRFSAERTGGSVSTLTIQRTQQEDSAVYLCASSLGGREPQHFGDGTRLSIL.

This clone was observed a few times. The same CDR3 arises from other DNA sequences in this sample as well. The CDR3 region is CASSLGLAGGGEQFF. The CDR3 bases are TGTGCCAGCAGTTTGGGACTAGCGGGAGGAGGTGAGCAGTTCTTC. The chain links TRBV6-5 to TRBJ2-1, with 15 bases that match TRBD2. Germline assignment: CDR1 MNHEY and CDR2 SVGAGI. The ends lost 4 bases at V and 9 bases at J; junction bases unmatched: 4. The CDR3 is made up of 15 amino acids.

The gene calls are TRBV7-2 and TRBJ1-5; TRBD1 is a possible D gene (5 bases). The CDR3 contains 18 residues. Trimming removed 2 bases from V and 0 bases from J, with 17 bases in between. Germline lookup yields CDR1 SGHTA and CDR2 FQGNSA. The CDR3 reads CASSLLVGTRYSNQPQHF. As DNA, the CDR3 is TGTGCCAGCAGCTTATTAGTAGGGACTAGGTATAGCAATCAGCCCCAGCATTTT.

This clone was seen more than once but under ten times. V gene TRBV14 combines with J gene TRBJ2-1; 7 bases fit TRBD2. The CDR3 totals 16 residues. Germline CDR1 is SGHDN and CDR2 is FVKESK. V lost 6 bases to trimming and J lost 0 bases; unmatched junction nucleotides: 8. The CDR3 DNA follows: TGTGCCAGCAGTGGGACTACTCCCACCTCCTACAATGAGCAGTTCTTC. It encodes CASSGTTPTSYNEQFF.

As concerns this clone: The sample holds other DNA sequences that translate to the same CDR3. J is TRBJ1-2 and V is TRBV27, with D unclear. The CDR3 is 13 residues long. Germline values: CDR1 MNHEY, CDR2 SMNVEV (reference sequence). V dropped 2 bases and J dropped 4 bases, with 8 bases sitting between them. CDR3 region: CASSLRGVYGYTF. The DNA for the CDR3 is TGTGCCAGCAGTTTACGTGGAGTCTATGGCTACACCTTC.

The rearrangement joins TRBV2 to TRBJ2-1, with a tentative D call TRBD2 (6 bases). V lost 6 bases and J lost 12, with 18 bases in between. Germline CDR1 and CDR2: SNHLY and FYNNEI. This CDR3 has 13 residues. CDR3 DNA sequence: TGTGCCAGCAGGGAGGGGCCGGGATCGGGGCAGTTCTTC. Protein: CASREGPGSGQFF.

The CDR3 loop reads CASRTGIAYEQYF. CDR3 bases: TGTGCCAGCAGGACAGGGATCGCCTACGAGCAGTACTTC. This chain uses TRBV28 with TRBJ2-7; 7 bases line up with TRBD1. Trimming at V came to 6 bases and at J to 2 bases, leaving 4 bases not matched to a gene. Germline V gene sequence: CDR1 MDHEN, CDR2 SYDVKM. This CDR3 is built from 13 residues.

The genes are TRBV7-2 and TRBJ2-5; perhaps TRBD2 as D (6 bases). The CDR3 covers 12 residues. Germline V CDR1 and CDR2: SGHTA, FQGNSA. Trimming removed 2 bases from V and 13 bases from J, with 14 bases in between. DNA of the CDR3: TGTGCCAGCAGCTTACGTGTCGGGACTCCGTACTTC. This codes for CASSLRVGTPYF. The full variable domain, completed using reference TRBV7-2 and TRBJ2-5, is GAGVSQSPSNKVTEKGKDVELRCDPISGHTALYWYRQSLGQGLEFLIYFQGNSAPDKSGLPSDRFSAERTGGSVSTLTIQRTQQEDSAVYLCASSLRVGTPYFGPGTRLLVL.

The chain employs TRBV7-2 and TRBJ2-7; maybe TRBD2 (5 bases). V shed 5 bases and J shed 1 base, with 9 bases lying between them. This CDR3 contains 13 residues. Germline loops: CDR1 SGHTA, CDR2 FQGNSA. The CDR3 protein is CASSLGLSYEQYF. CDR3 DNA sequence: TGTGCCAGCAGCCTTGGACTTTCCTACGAGCAGTACTTC.

This clone has a handful of counts. The gene calls are TRBV29-1 and TRBJ2-5; TRBD2 aligns across 9 bases. Germline CDR1 is SQVTM and CDR2 is ANQGSEA. This CDR3 comprises 15 residues. Trimming removed 8 bases from V and 1 base from J; junction bases left unmatched: 11. CDR3 bases: TGCAGCCTTATTGGGCTAGCGGGGCCCCAAGAGACCCAGTACTTC. Translation: CSLIGLAGPQETQYF.

This sequence joins TRBV7-9 and TRBJ2-2, with 11 bases aligning to TRBD1. J lost 4 bases, V lost 4 bases, and 8 bases had no gene match. The CDR3 length is 17 residues. The germline CDR1 and CDR2 sequences are SEHNR and FQNEAQ (reference sequence). The CDR3 nucleotides read TGTGCCAGCAGCTCAGGACAGGGGGCGACTTTCACCGGGGAGCTGTTTTTT. Amino acids: CASSSGQGATFTGELFF.

This clone was observed a few times. The rearrangement joins TRBV20-1 to TRBJ2-3; D gene unclear. The germline gives CDR1 DFQATT, CDR2 SNEGSKA (reference sequence). The CDR3 is 11 residues long. Between the trimmed V and J ends, which lost 4 bases and 5 bases, there was a span of 7 bases. CDR3 bases: TGCAGTGCTACCGAAGTAGATACGCAGTATTTT. It specifies CSATEVDTQYF.

This clone was observed a few times. This rearrangement joins TRBV28 to TRBJ2-7, with TRBD2 matching over 10 bases. Germline lookup yields CDR1 MDHEN and CDR2 SYDVKM. The CDR3 has 19 amino acids. V trimming: 1 base; J trimming: 2 bases; junction bases outside the gene matches: 14. This CDR3 reads CASSLSPRGAGGPAYEQYF. The CDR3 DNA follows: TGTGCCAGCAGTTTATCCCCCAGAGGAGCGGGAGGGCCCGCCTACGAGCAGTACTTC.

The rearrangement links TRBV5-1 to TRBJ2-7; D may match TRBD1 or TRBD2 (5 bases each). Germline V gene sequence: CDR1 SGHRS, CDR2 YFSETQ. Trimming left V 2 bases short and J 0 bases short, with 15 bases between. This CDR3 region has 16 residues. Here the CDR3 reads CASSFRGSTISYEQYF. In nucleotides, the CDR3 is TGCGCCAGCAGCTTCCGGGGCAGTACCATCTCCTACGAGCAGTACTTC. Full variable domain (outside the CDR3, taken from reference TRBV5-1 and TRBJ2-7): KAGVTQTPRYLIKTRGQQVTLSCSPISGHRSVSWYQQTPGQGLQFLFEYFSETQRNKGNFPGRFSGRQFSNSRSEMNVSTLELGDSALYLCASSFRGSTISYEQYFGPGTRLTVT.

This chain links TRBV18 with TRBJ1-2, with D unresolved. Germline-derived CDR1 and CDR2 are KGHSH and LQKENI. Trimming took 1 base from V and 0 from J, leaving 9 bases between them. This CDR3 has 15 amino acids. CDR3 in amino acids: CASSPQPAPNYGYTF. The CDR3 nucleotides are TGTGCCAGCTCACCACAACCGGCACCTAACTATGGCTACACCTTC.

This clone turned up a few times. V usage is TRBV25-1 and J usage is TRBJ1-1; D gene ambiguous. The germline V gene has CDR1 MGHDK and CDR2 SYGVNS. With 1 base removed from V and 3 bases from J, the gap between germline ends came to 12 bases. This CDR3 spans 15 amino acids. The CDR3 nucleotides read TGTGCCAGCAGTGAATCCCAGTACGGGGACACTGAAGCTTTCTTT. Translated, it gives CASSESQYGDTEAFF. Full variable domain (outside the CDR3, taken from reference TRBV25-1 and TRBJ1-1): EADIYQTPRYLVIGTGKKITLECSQTMGHDKMYWYQQDPGMELHLIHYSYGVNSTEKGDLSSESTVSRIRTEHFPLTLESARPSHTSQYLCASSESQYGDTEAFFGQGTRLTVV.